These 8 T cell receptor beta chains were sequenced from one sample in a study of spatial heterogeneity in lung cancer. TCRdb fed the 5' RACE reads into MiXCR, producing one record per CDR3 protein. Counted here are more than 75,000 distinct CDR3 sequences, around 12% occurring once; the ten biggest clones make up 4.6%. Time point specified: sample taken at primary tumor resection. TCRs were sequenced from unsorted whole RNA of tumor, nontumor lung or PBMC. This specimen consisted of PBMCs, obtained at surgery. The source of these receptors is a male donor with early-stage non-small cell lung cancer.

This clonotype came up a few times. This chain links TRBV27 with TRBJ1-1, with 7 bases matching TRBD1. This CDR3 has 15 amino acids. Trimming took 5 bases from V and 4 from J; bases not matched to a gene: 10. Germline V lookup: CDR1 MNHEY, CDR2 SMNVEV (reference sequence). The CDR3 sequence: CASSILSGGGTEAFF. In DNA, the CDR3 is TGTGCCAGCAGTATACTCTCAGGGGGGGGCACTGAAGCTTTCTTT.

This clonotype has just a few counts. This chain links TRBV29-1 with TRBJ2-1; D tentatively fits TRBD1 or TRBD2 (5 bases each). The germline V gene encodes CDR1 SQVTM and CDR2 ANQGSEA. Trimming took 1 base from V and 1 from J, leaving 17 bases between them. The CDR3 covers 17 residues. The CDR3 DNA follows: TGCAGCGTTGAAGTCTCGGGGCCCCAAGGGTCCTACAATGAGCAGTTCTTC. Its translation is CSVEVSGPQGSYNEQFF.

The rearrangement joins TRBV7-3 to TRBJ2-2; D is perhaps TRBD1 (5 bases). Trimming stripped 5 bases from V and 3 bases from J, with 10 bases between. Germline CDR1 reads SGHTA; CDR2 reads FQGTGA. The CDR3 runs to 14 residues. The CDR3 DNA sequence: TGTGCCAGCAGCGGGGCAGATTACACCGGGGAGCTGTTTTTT. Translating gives CASSGADYTGELFF.

The CDR3 region has the DNA TGTGCCAGCAGCTCCGAGGGAGCGGAGACAGATACGCAGTATTTT. Its protein product is CASSSEGAETDTQYF. The chain is built from TRBV7-3 and TRBJ2-3; tentative D call: TRBD2 (5 bases). Germline CDR1 reads SGHTA; CDR2 reads FQGTGA. The CDR3 extends over 15 amino acids. Trimming pared 4 bases from V and 3 bases from J, leaving 14 bases between.

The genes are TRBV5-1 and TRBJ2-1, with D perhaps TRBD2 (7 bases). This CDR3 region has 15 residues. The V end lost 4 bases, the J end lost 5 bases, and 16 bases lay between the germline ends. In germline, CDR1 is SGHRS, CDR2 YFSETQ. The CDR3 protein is CASSPVGGAHNEQFF. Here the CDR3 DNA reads TGCGCCAGCAGCCCGGTGGGGGGGGCTCACAATGAGCAGTTCTTC.

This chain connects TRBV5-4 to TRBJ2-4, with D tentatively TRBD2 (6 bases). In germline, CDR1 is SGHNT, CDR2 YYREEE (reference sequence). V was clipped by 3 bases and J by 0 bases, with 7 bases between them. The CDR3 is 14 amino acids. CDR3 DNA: TGTGCCAGCAGCTCGGGACTAGCCAAAAACATTCAGTACTTC. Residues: CASSSGLAKNIQYF.

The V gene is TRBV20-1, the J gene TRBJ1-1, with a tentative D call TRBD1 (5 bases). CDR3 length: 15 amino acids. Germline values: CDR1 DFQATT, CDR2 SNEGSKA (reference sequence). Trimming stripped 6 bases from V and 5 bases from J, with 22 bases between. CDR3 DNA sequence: TGCAGTGCGGTGGAGTCGGGAGGGTCAGGGACTGAAGCTTTCTTT. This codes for CSAVESGGSGTEAFF.

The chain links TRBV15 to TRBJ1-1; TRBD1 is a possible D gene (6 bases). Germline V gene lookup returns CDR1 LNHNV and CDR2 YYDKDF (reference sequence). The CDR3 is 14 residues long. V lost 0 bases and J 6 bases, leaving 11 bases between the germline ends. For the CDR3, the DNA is TGTGCCACCAGCAGAGATCGGGGGGCAGCTGAAGCTTTCTTT. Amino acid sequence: CATSRDRGAAEAFF. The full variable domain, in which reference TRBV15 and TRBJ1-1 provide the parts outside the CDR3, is DAMVIQNPRYQVTQFGKPVTLSCSQTLNHNVMYWYQQKSSQAPKLLFHYYDKDFNNEADTPDNFQSRRPNTSFCFLDIRSPGLGDTAMYLCATSRDRGAAEAFFGQGTRLTVV.